The 23 T cell receptor beta chains below come from one sample, sequenced in a study of blood T cell repertoires in COVID-19. The assay was immunoSEQ multiplex PCR, and TCRdb's table has in-frame clones only and misses some. The data hold 200,000 to 250,000 clones, with around 90% observed a single time. The specimen was PBMCs or T cells enriched from blood (not recorded which). The receptors were gathered from a woman under 40 with acute COVID-19.

V is TRBV5-1 and J is TRBJ2-1; a possible D gene is TRBD1 (7 bases). V was pared by 2 bases and J by 6 bases, with 21 bases between. The CDR3 has 17 residues. Germline V gene sequence: CDR1 SGHRS, CDR2 YFSETQ. Here the CDR3 DNA reads TGCGCCAGCAGCTTAGGGCCAGGGGGGACCTCGGGCAATGAGCAGTTCTTC. Protein: CASSLGPGGTSGNEQFF.

This sequence joins TRBV7-2 and TRBJ2-3, with D tentatively TRBD2 (5 bases). CDR3 length: 15 amino acids. Between the trimmed V and J ends, which lost 5 bases and 0 bases, there was a span of 12 bases. The germline V gene has CDR1 SGHTA and CDR2 FQGNSA. CDR3 region: CASSLGVGSTDTQYF. The DNA of the CDR3 is TGTGCCAGCAGCCTCGGGGTGGGTAGCACAGATACGCAGTATTTT.

V usage is TRBV5-4 and J usage is TRBJ2-3, with D maybe TRBD1 (6 bases). The V end was cut by 3 bases, the J end by 5 bases, with 10 bases between. The V gene's germline CDR1 is SGHNT and CDR2 YYREEE (reference sequence). This CDR3 comprises 13 residues. CDR3 region: CASSYPGEDTQYF. The DNA of the CDR3 is TGTGCCAGCAGCTATCCAGGGGAAGATACGCAGTATTTT.

The chain couples TRBV23-1 to TRBJ1-4, with D tentatively TRBD1 (6 bases). TRBV23-1 qualifies as an ORF whose function is uncertain. This CDR3 region has 15 residues. Between the trimmed V and J ends, which lost 7 bases and 5 bases, there was a span of 17 bases. The CDR3 protein is CASNLRGQVNEKLFF. The CDR3 DNA is TGCGCCAGCAATCTCAGGGGTCAGGTCAATGAAAAACTGTTTTTT.

The rearrangement links TRBV25-1 to TRBJ2-3, with a possible D match to TRBD1 (5 bases). This CDR3 is 14 amino acids long. CDR1 is MGHDK, CDR2 SYGVNS, per germline. V lost 4 bases to trimming and J lost 0 bases, with 8 bases between them. Here the CDR3 DNA reads TGTGCCAGCAGTGCAGGGCTTAGCACAGATACGCAGTATTTT. It codes for CASSAGLSTDTQYF.

The V call is TRBV6-5, the J call TRBJ2-1; 9 bases align to TRBD1. This CDR3 is 16 amino acids long. Unmatched junction bases numbered 4, after V lost 2 bases and J lost 2 bases. Germline-derived CDR1 and CDR2 are MNHEY and SVGAGI. The CDR3 region is CASSYTGQGTYNEQFF. The DNA for the CDR3 is TGTGCCAGCAGTTACACCGGACAGGGGACCTACAATGAGCAGTTCTTC.

The chain carries TRBV4-1 and TRBJ1-1; D may be TRBD1 (5 bases). Germline V gene lookup returns CDR1 MGHRA and CDR2 YSYEKL. V dropped 1 base and J dropped 3 bases, with 27 bases sitting between them. This CDR3 is 20 amino acids long. This CDR3 is CASSQGGVRQFNHWDTEAFF. CDR3 DNA: TGCGCCAGCAGCCAAGGGGGGGTTCGGCAGTTCAATCATTGGGACACTGAAGCTTTCTTT.

The chain carries TRBV6-4 and TRBJ1-1, with D possibly TRBD1 on 5 matching bases. Between the trimmed V and J ends, which lost 5 bases and 9 bases, there was a span of 19 bases. The germline V gene has CDR1 MRHNA and CDR2 SNTAGT. The length of the CDR3 is 14 residues. Here the CDR3 reads CASSLWGVIPKAFF. In DNA, the CDR3 is TGTGCCAGCAGTCTCTGGGGGGTTATCCCCAAAGCTTTCTTT.

In this sample, this clone turned up a few times. The chain is built from TRBV2 and TRBJ2-1; D possibly corresponds to TRBD1 (6 bases). The CDR3 spans 17 residues. Per germline, CDR1 SNHLY and CDR2 FYNNEI. Deletions cut 10 bases from V and 2 bases from J, with 24 bases between. This CDR3 reads CATNLLSTGSTYNEQFF. The DNA for the CDR3 is TGTGCCACAAACCTCCTGTCGACAGGCAGCACCTACAATGAGCAGTTCTTC.

The J gene is TRBJ2-3, the V gene TRBV24-1, with TRBD2 matching 7 bases. The germline gives CDR1 KGHDR, CDR2 SFDVKD. The CDR3 has 15 residues. With 9 bases clipped from V and 0 bases from J, the junction kept 8 bases outside the gene matches. The CDR3 sequence: CATGESGTSTDTQYF. The CDR3 DNA sequence: TGTGCCACCGGGGAAAGCGGGACTAGCACAGATACGCAGTATTTT.

This rearrangement joins TRBV7-8 to TRBJ1-5; 8 bases map to TRBD1. Germline V CDR1 and CDR2: SGHVS, FQNEAQ. The V gene end was trimmed by 5 bases and the J gene end by 10 bases; junction bases not matched to a gene: 10. This CDR3 region has 14 residues. The CDR3 coding sequence is TGTGCCAGCAGCCCGGGGACAGGTGGAGAACCCCAGCATTTT. Its protein is CASSPGTGGEPQHF.

This clone was seen just once. The gene calls are TRBV7-9 and TRBJ2-2; no firm D call. Germline lookup yields CDR1 SEHNR and CDR2 FQNEAQ (reference sequence). Trimming removed 0 bases from V and 4 bases from J, with 9 bases in between. The CDR3 consists of 15 residues. CDR3: CASSLALMATGELFF. CDR3 coding DNA: TGTGCCAGCAGCTTAGCGCTGATGGCCACCGGGGAGCTGTTTTTT.

On this clone itself: Other DNA sequences in the sample encode the same CDR3. The V and J genes are TRBV2 and TRBJ1-6; D remains ambiguous. The CDR3 has 14 amino acids. The ends were cut back, 1 base at V and 7 bases at J, with 8 bases in the middle. In germline, CDR1 is SNHLY, CDR2 FYNNEI. CDR3 sequence reads: CASSEGQVNSPLHF. The CDR3 DNA reads as TGTGCCAGCAGTGAAGGCCAGGTCAATTCACCCCTCCACTTT.

The chain couples TRBV5-4 to TRBJ2-3, with 7 bases identical to TRBD1. The CDR3 has 17 amino acids. The germline gives CDR1 SGHNT, CDR2 YYREEE (reference sequence). The ends lost 4 bases at V and 2 bases at J; junction bases unmatched: 13. The CDR3: CASSRLPQGSDTDTQYF. CDR3 bases: TGTGCCAGCAGCCGCCTACCACAGGGGAGCGACACAGATACGCAGTATTTT.

J is TRBJ1-2 and V is TRBV5-1; D perhaps matches TRBD1 (6 bases). Trimming removed 2 bases from V and 3 bases from J, with 11 bases in between. The CDR3 spans 14 residues. The germline V gene encodes CDR1 SGHRS and CDR2 YFSETQ. The CDR3 DNA follows: TGCGCCAGCAGCTTCGACAGGAGGTACTATGGCTACACCTTC. Its translation is CASSFDRRYYGYTF.

The chain has TRBV6-5 and TRBJ2-7; TRBD2 matches at 9 bases. CDR1 and CDR2 (germline): MNHEY, SVGAGI. V was pared by 7 bases and J by 6 bases, with 13 bases of the junction left unmatched. The CDR3 spans 15 residues. Written as DNA, the CDR3 is TGTGCCAGCACGAGCGGGGGGCCCATCATGGGCGAGCAGTACTTC. It codes for CASTSGGPIMGEQYF.

This clone was counted only a few times. The chain carries TRBV28 and TRBJ2-7; D not resolved. The CDR3 extends over 11 amino acids. The germline CDR1 and CDR2 sequences are MDHEN and SYDVKM. With 6 bases removed from V and 7 bases from J, the gap between germline ends came to 10 bases. The CDR3 bases are TGTGCCAGCAGCCCCAGTTGGGAGCAGTACTTC. Its translation is CASSPSWEQYF.

The CDR3 protein is CASSPSYGYTF. The CDR3 bases are TGTGCCAGCTCACCGAGTTATGGCTACACCTTC. The chain recombines TRBV18 with TRBJ1-2; D is unresolved. Trimming took 3 bases from V and 5 from J, leaving 4 bases between them. Germline V CDR1 and CDR2: KGHSH, LQKENI. The CDR3 totals 11 residues.

The rearrangement links TRBV10-3 to TRBJ2-1; tentative D call: TRBD2 (6 bases). This CDR3 has 16 amino acids. Trimming shortened V by 0 bases and J by 9 bases, and 18 bases separated the two germline ends. CDR1 and CDR2 (germline): ENHRY, SYGVKD. The DNA for the CDR3 is TGTGCCATCAGTGAGTCGGGGGAGCGGGCGATTCTTGAGCAGTTCTTC. Translation: CAISESGERAILEQFF.

This clone has only one observation. The rearrangement links TRBV9 to TRBJ1-6; TRBD1 matches 8 bases. Trimming at V came to 0 bases and at J to 10 bases, leaving 9 bases not matched to a gene. The CDR3 runs to 16 residues. Germline-derived CDR1 and CDR2 are SGDLS and YYNGEE. The CDR3 protein is CASSVGSGGAASPLHF. The CDR3 bases are TGTGCCAGCAGCGTAGGATCAGGGGGCGCCGCCTCACCCCTCCACTTT.

The gene calls are TRBV19 and TRBJ2-3; 7 positions agree with TRBD2. The germline gives CDR1 LNHDA, CDR2 SQIVND (reference sequence). Trimming removed 3 bases from V and 6 bases from J; junction bases left unmatched: 6. This CDR3 comprises 14 residues. The CDR3, as DNA: TGTGCCAGTAGTATGGGCGGGAGTGTTGATACGCAGTATTTT. Translating gives CASSMGGSVDTQYF.

J is TRBJ1-2 and V is TRBV6-5; possibly TRBD1 for D (6 bases). The CDR3 runs to 13 residues. V gave up 4 bases and J gave up 10 bases, with 16 bases separating them. Germline CDR1 is MNHEY and CDR2 is SVGAGI. CDR3 bases: TGTGCCAGCAGTTTTCGGACAGCTATGGACTACACCTTC. It specifies CASSFRTAMDYTF.

This clone has only a few counts. J is TRBJ2-7 and V is TRBV1; the table's D call, TRBD2, was not checked against the DNA. TRBV1 is labeled a pseudogene. This CDR3 contains 14 residues. The CDR3 loop is CTSKFGGTPFEQYF. In DNA form, the CDR3 reads TGCACCAGCAAGTTCGGGGGGACCCCTTTCGAGCAGTACTTC.